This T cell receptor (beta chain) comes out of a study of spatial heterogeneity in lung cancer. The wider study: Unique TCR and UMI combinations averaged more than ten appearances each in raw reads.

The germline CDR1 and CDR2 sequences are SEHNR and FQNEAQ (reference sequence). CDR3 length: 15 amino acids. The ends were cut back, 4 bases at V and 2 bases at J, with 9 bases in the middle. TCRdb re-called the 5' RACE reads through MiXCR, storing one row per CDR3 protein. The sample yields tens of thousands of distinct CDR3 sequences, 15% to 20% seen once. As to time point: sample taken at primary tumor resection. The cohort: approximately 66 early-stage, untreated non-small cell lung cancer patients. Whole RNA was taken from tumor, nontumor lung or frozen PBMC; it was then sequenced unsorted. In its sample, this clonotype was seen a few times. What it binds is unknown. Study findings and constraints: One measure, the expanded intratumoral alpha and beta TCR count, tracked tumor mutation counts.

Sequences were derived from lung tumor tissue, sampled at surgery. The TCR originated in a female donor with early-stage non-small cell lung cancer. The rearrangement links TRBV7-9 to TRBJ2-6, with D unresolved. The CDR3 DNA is TGTGCCAGCAGCTCGCCAATGGCTGGGGCCAACGTCCTGACTTTC. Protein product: CASSSPMAGANVLTF.